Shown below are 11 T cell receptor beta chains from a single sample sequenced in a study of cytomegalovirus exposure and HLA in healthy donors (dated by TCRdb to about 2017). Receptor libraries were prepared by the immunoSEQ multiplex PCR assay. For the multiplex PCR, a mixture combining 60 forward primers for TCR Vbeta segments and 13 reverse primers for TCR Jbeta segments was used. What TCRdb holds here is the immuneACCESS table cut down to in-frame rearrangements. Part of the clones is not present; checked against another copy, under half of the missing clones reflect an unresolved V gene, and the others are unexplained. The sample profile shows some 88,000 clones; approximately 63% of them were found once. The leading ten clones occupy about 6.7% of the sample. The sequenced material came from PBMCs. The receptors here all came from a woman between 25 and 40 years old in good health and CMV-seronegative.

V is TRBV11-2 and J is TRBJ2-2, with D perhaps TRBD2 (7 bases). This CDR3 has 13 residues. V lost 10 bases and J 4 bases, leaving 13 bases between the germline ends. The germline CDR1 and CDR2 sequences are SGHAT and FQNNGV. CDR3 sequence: CATGGSPTGELFF. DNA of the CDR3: TGTGCCACGGGGGGCTCGCCCACCGGGGAGCTGTTTTTT.

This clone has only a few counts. In nucleotides, the CDR3 is TGTGCCAGCAGCTTAGAAGGGACAGGGTTGGGCTATGGCTACACCTTC. Its protein product is CASSLEGTGLGYGYTF. The chain employs TRBV7-2 and TRBJ1-2, with TRBD1 matching over 9 bases. Trimming at V came to 1 base and at J to 4 bases, leaving 7 bases not matched to a gene. Looked up from germline, CDR1 is SGHTA and CDR2 is FQGNSA. This CDR3 has 16 residues.

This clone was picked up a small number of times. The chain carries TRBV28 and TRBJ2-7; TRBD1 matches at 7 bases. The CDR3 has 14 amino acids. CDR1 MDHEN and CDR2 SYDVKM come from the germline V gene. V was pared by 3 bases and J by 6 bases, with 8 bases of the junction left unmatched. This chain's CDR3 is CASSLTGSLIEQYF. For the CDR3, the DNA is TGTGCCAGCAGTTTGACAGGGTCCCTAATCGAGCAGTACTTC.

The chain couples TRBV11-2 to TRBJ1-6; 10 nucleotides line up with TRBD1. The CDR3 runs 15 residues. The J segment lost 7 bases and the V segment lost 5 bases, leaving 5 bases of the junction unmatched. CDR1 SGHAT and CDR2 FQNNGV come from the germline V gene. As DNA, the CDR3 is TGTGCCAGCAGCGTGACAGGGGGCAAGAATTCACCCCTCCACTTT. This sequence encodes CASSVTGGKNSPLHF.

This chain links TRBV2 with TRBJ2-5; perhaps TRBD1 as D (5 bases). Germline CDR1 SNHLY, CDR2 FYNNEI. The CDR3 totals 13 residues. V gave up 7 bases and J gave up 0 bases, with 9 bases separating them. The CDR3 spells CASTVGDQETQYF. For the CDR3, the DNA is TGTGCCAGCACGGTAGGGGACCAAGAGACCCAGTACTTC.

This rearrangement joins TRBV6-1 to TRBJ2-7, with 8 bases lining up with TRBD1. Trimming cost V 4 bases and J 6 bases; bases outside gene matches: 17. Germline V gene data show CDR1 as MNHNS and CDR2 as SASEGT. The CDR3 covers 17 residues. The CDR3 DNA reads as TGTGCCAGCAGTGGGTCCACAGTCCGACAGGGGATGAGCGAGCAGTACTTC. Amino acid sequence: CASSGSTVRQGMSEQYF.

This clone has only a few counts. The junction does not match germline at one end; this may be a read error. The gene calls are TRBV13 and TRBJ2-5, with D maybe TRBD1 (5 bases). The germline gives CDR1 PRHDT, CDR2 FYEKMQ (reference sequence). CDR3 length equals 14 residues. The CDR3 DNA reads TGTGCCAGCAGCCTAGGGGTAATCGGAGAGACCCAGTACTTC. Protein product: CASSLGVIGETQYF.

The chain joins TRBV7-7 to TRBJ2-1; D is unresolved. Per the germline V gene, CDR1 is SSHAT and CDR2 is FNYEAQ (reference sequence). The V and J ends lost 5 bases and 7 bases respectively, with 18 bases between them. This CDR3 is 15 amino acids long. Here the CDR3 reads CASSPDPGLTNEQFF. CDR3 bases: TGTGCCAGCAGCCCAGATCCCGGGTTAACAAATGAGCAGTTCTTC. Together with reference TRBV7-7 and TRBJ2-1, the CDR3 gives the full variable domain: GAGVSQSPRYKVTKRGQDVTLRCDPISSHATLYWYQQALGQGPEFLTYFNYEAQPDKSGLPSDRFSAERPEGSISTLTIQRTEQRDSAMYRCASSPDPGLTNEQFFGPGTRLTVL.

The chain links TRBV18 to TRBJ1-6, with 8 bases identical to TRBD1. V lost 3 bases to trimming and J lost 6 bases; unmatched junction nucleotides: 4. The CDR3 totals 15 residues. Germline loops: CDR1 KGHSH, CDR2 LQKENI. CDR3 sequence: CASSPSGGVNSPLHF. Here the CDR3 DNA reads TGTGCCAGCTCACCTTCAGGGGGCGTTAATTCACCCCTCCACTTT.

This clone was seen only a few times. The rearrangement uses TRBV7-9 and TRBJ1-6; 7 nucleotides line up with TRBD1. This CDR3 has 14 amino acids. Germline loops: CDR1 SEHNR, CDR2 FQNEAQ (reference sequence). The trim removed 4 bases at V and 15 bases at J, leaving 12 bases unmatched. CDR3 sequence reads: CASSWGQPPRDLHF. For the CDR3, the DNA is TGTGCCAGCAGCTGGGGACAGCCTCCCAGGGACCTCCACTTT.

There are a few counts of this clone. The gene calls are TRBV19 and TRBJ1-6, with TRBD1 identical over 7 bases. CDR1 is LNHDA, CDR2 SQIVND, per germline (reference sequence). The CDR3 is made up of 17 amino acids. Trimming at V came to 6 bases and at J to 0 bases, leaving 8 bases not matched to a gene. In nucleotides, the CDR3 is TGTGCCAGTAGCAGACAGGGTAGGAGCTCCTATAATTCACCCCTCCACTTT. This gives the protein CASSRQGRSSYNSPLHF.